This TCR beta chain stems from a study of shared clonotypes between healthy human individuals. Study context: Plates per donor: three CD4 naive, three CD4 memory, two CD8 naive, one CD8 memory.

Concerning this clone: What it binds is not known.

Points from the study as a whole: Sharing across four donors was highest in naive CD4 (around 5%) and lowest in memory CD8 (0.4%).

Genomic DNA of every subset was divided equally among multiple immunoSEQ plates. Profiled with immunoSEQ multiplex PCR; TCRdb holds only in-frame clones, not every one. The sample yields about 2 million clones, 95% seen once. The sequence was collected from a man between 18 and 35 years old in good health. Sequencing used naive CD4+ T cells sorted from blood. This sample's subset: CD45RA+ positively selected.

Written as DNA, the CDR3 is TGTGCCTGGAGACCCCGGACAGCCCCTTCCTACGAGCAGTACTTC. Translation: CAWRPRTAPSYEQYF. The chain couples TRBV30 to TRBJ2-7; D might be TRBD1 (6 bases). Trimming removed 3 bases from V and 1 base from J, with 16 bases in between. The germline V gene encodes CDR1 GTSNPN and CDR2 SVGIG (reference sequence). The CDR3 sequence is 15 residues long.